The 2 T cell receptor beta chains below all came from one sample that was sequenced in a study of T cells in Graves' hyperthyroidism and ophthalmopathy. TCR beta CDR3 regions were amplified from RNA. When the TCR CDR3 underwent first-round RT-PCR, the HTBI primer set was used. Each CDR3 protein is one row after TCRdb ran MiXCR on the multiplex PCR reads. Of approximately 400,000 distinct CDR3 sequences in the sample, under 15% were seen once. What was sequenced was blood. The receptors derive from a woman in her twenties or thirties with Graves' hyperthyroidism.

As for this clonotype: At one boundary the junction diverges from the germline segment, which might be a read error. The chain combines TRBV18 with TRBJ1-1; weak D call: TRBD1 (6 bases). The CDR3 has 15 residues. Germline V gene sequence: CDR1 KGHSH, CDR2 LQKENI. The CDR3 DNA reads as TGTGCCAGCTTACCGGATGGGGGGGCATGGACTGAAGCTTCCTTT. It encodes CASLPDGGAWTEASF.

This clonotype occurred many times. V gene TRBV15 combines with J gene TRBJ2-1; 7 positions agree with TRBD2. The CDR3 length is 14 residues. V was pared by 0 bases and J by 8 bases, with 4 bases of the junction left unmatched. From germline, CDR1 is LNHNV and CDR2 YYDKDF (reference sequence). For the CDR3, the DNA is TGTGCCACCAGCAGAGAGGGCGGGAGCTATGAGCAGTTCTTC. This gives the protein CATSREGGSYEQFF.